This T cell receptor (beta chain) was recorded in a study of metastatic and nonmetastatic thyroid tumors. Study-wide results and limits: Benign nodules were reported to have significantly lower TCR beta diversity than malignant thyroid tumors, in blood and tumor.

TCRdb re-analyzed the PCR reads using MiXCR. The data show 35,000 to 45,000 clones, roughly 3.1% seen once. CDR3 length: 15 residues. Trimming took off 3 bases at V and 5 bases at J, with 19 bases between the two ends. Per the germline V gene, CDR1 is GTSNPN and CDR2 is SVGIG (reference sequence). Ahead of thyroid surgery, no patient had received treatment of any kind. This clone was seen just once. What it binds is not known. The clonotype originates from a female donor with papillary thyroid cancer or a benign thyroid nodule (not recorded which). Some clones in this sample may be carry-over from other donors' samples. Sequencing was carried out using blood. The chain is built from TRBV30 and TRBJ1-1, with D tentatively TRBD1 (6 bases). In DNA form, the CDR3 reads TGTGCCTGGAGACGGTGGGGGGCAGGGAAAACTGAAGCTTTCTTT. Translation gives CAWRRWGAGKTEAFF.